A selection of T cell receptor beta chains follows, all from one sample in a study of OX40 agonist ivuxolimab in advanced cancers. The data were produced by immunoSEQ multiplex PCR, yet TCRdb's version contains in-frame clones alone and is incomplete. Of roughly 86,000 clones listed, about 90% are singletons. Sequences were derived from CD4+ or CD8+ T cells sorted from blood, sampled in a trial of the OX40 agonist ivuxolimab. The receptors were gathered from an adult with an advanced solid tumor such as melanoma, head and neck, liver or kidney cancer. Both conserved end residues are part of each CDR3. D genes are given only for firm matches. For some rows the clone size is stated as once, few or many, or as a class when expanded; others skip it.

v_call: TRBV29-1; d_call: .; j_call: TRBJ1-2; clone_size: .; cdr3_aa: CSVTLGTGYGYTF; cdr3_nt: TGCAGCGTCACCCTCGGGACGGGCTATGGCTACACCTTC
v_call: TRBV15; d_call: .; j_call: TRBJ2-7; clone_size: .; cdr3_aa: CATSRFKSSYEQYF; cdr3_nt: TGTGCCACCAGCAGATTCAAGAGCTCCTACGAGCAGTACTTC
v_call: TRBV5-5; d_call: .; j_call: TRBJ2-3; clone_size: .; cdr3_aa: CASSFPRVGPDTQYF; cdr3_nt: TGTGCCAGCAGCTTTCCAAGGGTTGGGCCAGATACGCAGTATTTT
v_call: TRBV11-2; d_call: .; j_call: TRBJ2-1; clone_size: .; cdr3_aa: CASSLTLRRGSYNEQFF; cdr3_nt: TGTGCCAGCAGCCTCACACTTCGTAGGGGATCATACAATGAGCAGTTCTTC
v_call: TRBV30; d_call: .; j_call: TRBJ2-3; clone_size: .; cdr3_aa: CAWSPGANTDTQYF; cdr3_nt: TGTGCCTGGAGTCCTGGAGCGAACACAGATACGCAGTATTTT
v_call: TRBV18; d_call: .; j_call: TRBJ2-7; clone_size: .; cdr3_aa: CASSLGIPYEQYF; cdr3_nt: TGTGCCAGCTCACTCGGGATTCCCTACGAGCAGTACTTC
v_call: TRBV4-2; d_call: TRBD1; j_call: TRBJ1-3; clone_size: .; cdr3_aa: CASSQDGTDGTIYF; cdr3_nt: TGTGCCAGCAGCCAAGACGGGACAGATGGAACCATATATTTT
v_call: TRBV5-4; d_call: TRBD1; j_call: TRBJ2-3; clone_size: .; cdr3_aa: CASSLDRGPTDTQYF; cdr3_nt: TGTGCCAGCAGCTTGGACAGGGGGCCCACAGATACGCAGTATTTT
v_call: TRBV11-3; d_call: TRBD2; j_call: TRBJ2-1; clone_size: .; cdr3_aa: CASSSGLADHYNEQFF; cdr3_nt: TGTGCCAGCAGTTCGGGACTAGCGGATCACTACAATGAGCAGTTCTTC
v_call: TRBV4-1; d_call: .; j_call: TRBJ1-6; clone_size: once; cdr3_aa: CASSRGASYNSPLHF; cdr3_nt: TGCGCCAGCAGCCGAGGGGCGTCCTATAATTCACCCCTCCACTTT
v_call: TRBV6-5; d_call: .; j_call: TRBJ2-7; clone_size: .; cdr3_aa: CASSYRNSYEQYF; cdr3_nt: TGTGCCAGCAGTTATCGTAATTCCTACGAGCAGTACTTC
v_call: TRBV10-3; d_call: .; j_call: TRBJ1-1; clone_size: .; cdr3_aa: CAISPKETEAFF; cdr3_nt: TGTGCCATCAGTCCCAAGGAGACTGAAGCTTTCTTT
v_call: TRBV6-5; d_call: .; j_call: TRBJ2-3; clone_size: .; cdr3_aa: CASSYSRLDSTDTQYF; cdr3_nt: TGTGCCAGCAGTTACTCGAGACTAGACAGCACAGATACGCAGTATTTT
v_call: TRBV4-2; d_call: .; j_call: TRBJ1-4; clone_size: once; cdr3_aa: CASSPRTSTNEKLFF; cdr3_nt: TGTGCCAGCAGCCCGCGGACGTCAACTAATGAAAAACTGTTTTTT